This T cell receptor (beta chain) is drawn from a study of molecular identifiers for immune sequencing clone quantification. Notes on the study in general: Identical barcode-sharing TCR molecules could lead to underestimated sizes for highly expanded clones. Jurkat TCR RNA spiked in from one cell (amid over 850,000 naive cells) was reportedly detectable.

Preparation of naive CD8 libraries involved roughly 20,000 to 1,100,000 sorted cells and 10%, 30% or 50% RNA. Naive CD8 T cells were FACS-sorted by CD8+CD4-CCR7+CD45RA+ markers. TCRdb reprocessed the PCR reads with MiXCR, giving one entry per CDR3 protein. The sample includes about 320,000 distinct CDR3 sequences, under 25% of them seen just once. As concerns this clonotype: Its antigen is undetermined.

The germline V gene encodes CDR1 KGHSH and CDR2 LQKENI. This CDR3 contains 14 residues. V lost 3 bases and J 4 bases, leaving 10 bases between the germline ends. Sequencing was done on a sample of naive CD8+ T cells from blood, with Jurkat cell RNA spiked in. Subset indicated: FACS-sorted CD8+CD4-CCR7+CD45RA+ naive T cells. The TCR sequence derives from a human donor in good health. Some libraries in this study had Jurkat cell RNA spiked in. The chain links TRBV18 to TRBJ2-4; the D gene is possibly TRBD2 (6 bases). The CDR3 region has the DNA TGTGCCAGCTCACCCGCGGGACGGAAAAACATTCAGTACTTC. Amino acid sequence: CASSPAGRKNIQYF.